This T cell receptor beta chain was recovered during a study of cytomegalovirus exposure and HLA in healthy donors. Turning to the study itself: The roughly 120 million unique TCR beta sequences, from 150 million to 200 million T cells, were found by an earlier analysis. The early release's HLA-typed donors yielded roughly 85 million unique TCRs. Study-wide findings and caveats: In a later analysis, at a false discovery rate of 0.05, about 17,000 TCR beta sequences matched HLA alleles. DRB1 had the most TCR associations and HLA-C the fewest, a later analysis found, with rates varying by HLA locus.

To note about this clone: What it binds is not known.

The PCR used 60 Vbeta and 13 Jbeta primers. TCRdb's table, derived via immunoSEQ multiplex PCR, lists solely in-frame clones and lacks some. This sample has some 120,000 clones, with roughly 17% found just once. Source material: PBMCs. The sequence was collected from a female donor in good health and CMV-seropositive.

CDR3 loop: CASGRGRGLEQYF. In DNA, the CDR3 is TGTGCCAGCGGCAGAGGACGGGGACTCGAGCAGTACTTC. V gene TRBV7-6 combines with J gene TRBJ2-7, with a possible D match to TRBD2 (6 bases). Germline loops: CDR1 SGHVS, CDR2 FNYEAQ. V dropped 8 bases and J dropped 6 bases, with 17 bases sitting between them. The CDR3 contains 13 residues.